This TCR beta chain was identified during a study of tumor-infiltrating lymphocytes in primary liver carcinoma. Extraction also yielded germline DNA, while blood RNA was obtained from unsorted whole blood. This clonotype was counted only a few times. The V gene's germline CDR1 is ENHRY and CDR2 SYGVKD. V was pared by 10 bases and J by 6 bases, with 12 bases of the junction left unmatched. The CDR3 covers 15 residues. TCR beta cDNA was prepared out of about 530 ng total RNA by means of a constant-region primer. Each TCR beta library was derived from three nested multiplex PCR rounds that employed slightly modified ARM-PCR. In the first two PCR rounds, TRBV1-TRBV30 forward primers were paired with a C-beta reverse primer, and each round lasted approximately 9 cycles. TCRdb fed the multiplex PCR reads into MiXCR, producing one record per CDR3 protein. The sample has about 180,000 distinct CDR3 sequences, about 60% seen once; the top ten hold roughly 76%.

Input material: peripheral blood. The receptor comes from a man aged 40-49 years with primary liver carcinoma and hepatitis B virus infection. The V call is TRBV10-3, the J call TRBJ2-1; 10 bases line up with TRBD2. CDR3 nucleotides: TGTGCCACCCTCACTCTAGCGGGAGTCCCCAATGAGCAGTTCTTC. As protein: CATLTLAGVPNEQFF.